The entry below describes one T cell receptor (beta chain). What it binds is not known. One entry per CDR3 protein, called by TCRdb with MiXCR from the reads. Of 650,000 to 900,000 distinct CDR3 sequences in the sample, 32% were seen once. The data belong to a study of T cell repertoires in cytomegalovirus infection. The wider study: Use of recently identified HLA-C-restricted and well-studied HLA-B-restricted CMV epitopes was part of the study. Evidence of both CMV infection and a matching HLA type came from public TCR beta signatures. Study-wide results and caveats: Carriers of CMV plus the relevant HLA were identified by cumulative public TCR beta family frequency. HLA-C-restricted CMV clonotypes gave the most frequent clonotype in two of eight donors.

The CDR3 runs to 15 residues. V was trimmed by 6 bases and J by 3 bases, leaving 18 bases between them. The origin of this receptor is a human donor in good health (CMV status not recorded). Some clones in this sample may be carry-over from other donors' samples. The chain has TRBV12-3 or TRBV12-4 and TRBJ2-7; D unresolved. The sequencing here drew on cultured CD8+ T cells from PBMCs, taken from culture after CMV antigen stimulation. CDR3 sequence (DNA): TGTGCCAGCAGCCCCCCCGCTATCGGTGGCTACGAGCAGTACTTC. Translating it yields CASSPPAIGGYEQYF.